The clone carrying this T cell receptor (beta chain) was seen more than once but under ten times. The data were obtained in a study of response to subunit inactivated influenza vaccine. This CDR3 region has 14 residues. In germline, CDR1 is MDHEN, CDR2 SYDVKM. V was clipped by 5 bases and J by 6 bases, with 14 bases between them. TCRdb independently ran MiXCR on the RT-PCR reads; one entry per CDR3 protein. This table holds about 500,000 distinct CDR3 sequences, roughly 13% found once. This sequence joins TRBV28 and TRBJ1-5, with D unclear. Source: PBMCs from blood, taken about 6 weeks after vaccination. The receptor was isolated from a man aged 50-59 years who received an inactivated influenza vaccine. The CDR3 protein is CASSQSLGRQPQHF. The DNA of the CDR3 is TGTGCCAGCAGTCAGAGTCTGGGTCGTCAGCCCCAGCATTTT.